This section outlines one T cell receptor beta chain sequence together with its context. This sample is drawn from a study of blood T cell repertoires in COVID-19. Cohorts were assigned according to the clinical history that participants reported. Trimming left V 5 bases short and J 6 bases short, with 10 bases between. This CDR3 has 12 residues. CDR1 and CDR2 (germline): MDHEN, SYDVKM. The table came from immunoSEQ multiplex PCR; TCRdb's copy has only in-frame clones and leaves some out. The sample carries approximately 380,000 clones, approximately 91% recorded once. J is TRBJ1-2 and V is TRBV28; D not resolved. The source is a middle-aged woman who had been exposed to COVID-19. Material for sequencing was PBMCs or T cells enriched from blood (not recorded which). The CDR3 reads CASSPPGHGYTF. The CDR3 nucleotides read TGTGCCAGCAGTCCCCCGGGTCATGGCTACACCTTC.